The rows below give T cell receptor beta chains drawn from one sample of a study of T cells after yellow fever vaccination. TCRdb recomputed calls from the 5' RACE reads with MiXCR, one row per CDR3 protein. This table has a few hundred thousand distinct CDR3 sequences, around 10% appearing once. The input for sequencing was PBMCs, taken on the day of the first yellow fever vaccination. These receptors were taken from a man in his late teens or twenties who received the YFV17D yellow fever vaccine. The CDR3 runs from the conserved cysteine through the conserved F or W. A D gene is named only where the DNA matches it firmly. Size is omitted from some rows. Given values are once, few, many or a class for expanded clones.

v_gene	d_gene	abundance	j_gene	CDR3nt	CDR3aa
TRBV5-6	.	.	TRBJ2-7	TGTGCCACCCGACGAGGTTCCTACGAGCAGTACTTC	CATRRGSYEQYF
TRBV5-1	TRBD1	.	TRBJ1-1	TGCGCCAGCAGCTGGAGACAGGGGAACACTGAAGCTTTCTTT	CASSWRQGNTEAFF
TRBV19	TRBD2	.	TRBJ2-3	TGTGCCAGTAGTATCCTAGCGGACGGCACAGATACGCAGTATTTT	CASSILADGTDTQYF
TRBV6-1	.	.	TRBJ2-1	TGTGCCAGCAGCCCCCTTTCCTTTGCCAACAATGAGCAGTTCTTC	CASSPLSFANNEQFF
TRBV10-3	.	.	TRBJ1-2	TGTGCCATCAGTCCGCGGACGGGCAATTATGGCTACACCTTC	CAISPRTGNYGYTF
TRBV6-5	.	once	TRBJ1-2	TGTGCCAGCAGTACCCGACAGGTGCCCTATGGCTACACCTTC	CASSTRQVPYGYTF
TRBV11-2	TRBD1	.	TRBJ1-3	TGTGCCAGCAGCTCCCGGGGAGGGACAGGGGGCTCTGGAAACACCATATATTTT	CASSSRGGTGGSGNTIYF
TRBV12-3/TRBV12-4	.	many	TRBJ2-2	TGTGCCAGCAGTTTATGGGACACCGGGGAGCTGTTTTTT	CASSLWDTGELFF
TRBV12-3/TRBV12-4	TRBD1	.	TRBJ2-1	TGTGCCAGCAGTGCAACACGACAGGGGGCGACCAATGAGCAGTTCTTC	CASSATRQGATNEQFF
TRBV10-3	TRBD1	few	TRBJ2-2	TGTGCCATCAGTGAGTCCTACCCAGGACAGGGGGCCTCCGGGGAGCTGTTTTTT	CAISESYPGQGASGELFF
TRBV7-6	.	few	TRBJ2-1	TGTGCCAGCAGCCCTCAAATAGCGACGGGGGAAAACAATGAGCAGTTCTTC	CASSPQIATGENNEQFF
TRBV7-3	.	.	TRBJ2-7	TGTGCCAGCAGCCCCTCGAGGGCCGCTGGGGACGAGCAGTACTTC	CASSPSRAAGDEQYF
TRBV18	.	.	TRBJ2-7	TGTGCCAGCTCACCACCGTCAGGGACTGTCTACGAGCAGTACTTC	CASSPPSGTVYEQYF
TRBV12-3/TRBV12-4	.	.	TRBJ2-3	TGTGCCAGCAGTAGTTCAGACACAGAGGGGCGGCGAGATACGCAGTATTTT	CASSSSDTEGRRDTQYF
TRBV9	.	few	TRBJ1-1	TGTGCCAGCAGCGCGAACAGGGACACTGAAGCTTTCTTT	CASSANRDTEAFF
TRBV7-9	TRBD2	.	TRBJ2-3	TGTGCCAGCAGCCCGCCAAACTCAGCGGGGTGCCGATATACGCAGTATTTT	CASSPPNSAGCRYTQYF
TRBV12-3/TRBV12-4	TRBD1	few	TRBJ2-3	TGTGCCAGCAACCAAGGGGGCAGGGGTTCCACAGATACGCAGTATTTT	CASNQGGRGSTDTQYF
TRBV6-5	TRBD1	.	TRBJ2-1	TGTGCCAGCAGTTACCCTGGACAGGAAGGGAAGGGGCAGTTCTTC	CASSYPGQEGKGQFF
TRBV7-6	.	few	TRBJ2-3	TGTGCCAGCAGCTCGCGCCCAGGATCCAGCACAGATACGCAGTATTTT	CASSSRPGSSTDTQYF
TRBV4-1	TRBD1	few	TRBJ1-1	TGCGCCAGCAGCCCGGGACAGGGACCCATGAACACTGAAGCTTTCTTT	CASSPGQGPMNTEAFF
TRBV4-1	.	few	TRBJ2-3	TGCGCCAGCAGCCGCCTCGACGTGCAGCCAGTCACAGATACGCAGTATTTT	CASSRLDVQPVTDTQYF
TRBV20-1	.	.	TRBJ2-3	TGCAGTGCTAGAGGGGGTGTAAAGACAGATACGCAGTATTTT	CSARGGVKTDTQYF